This T cell receptor (beta chain) stems from a study of CD8 T cells in ankylosing spondylitis. Points from the study as a whole: Earlier studies detected some motif variants in reactive arthritis synovial fluid and blood. In peripheral blood, disease-linked CD8+ clones occurred at relatively low frequencies. What appeared characteristic of ankylosing spondylitis blood was a TCR beta motif of 7 or 8 highly homologous variants.

Concerning this clonotype itself: Its antigen is not identified.

TCRdb itself ran the 5' RACE reads through MiXCR, one entry per CDR3 protein. The sample contains 800,000 to 900,000 distinct CDR3 sequences, 12% of which appear only once. Trimming removed 7 bases at V and 5 bases at J, with 20 bases between. The CDR3 has 15 amino acids. From germline, CDR1 is MNHNS and CDR2 SASEGT. The chain joins TRBV6-1 to TRBJ1-2, with D maybe TRBD1 (6 bases). The clonotype comes from a male donor with ankylosing spondylitis. Sample: blood, either unsorted or a sorted T cell fraction (not recorded which). CDR3 in DNA: TGTGCCAGCACCTCCCCTGGACAGCCGCATTATGGCTACACCTTC. Protein sequence: CASTSPGQPHYGYTF.